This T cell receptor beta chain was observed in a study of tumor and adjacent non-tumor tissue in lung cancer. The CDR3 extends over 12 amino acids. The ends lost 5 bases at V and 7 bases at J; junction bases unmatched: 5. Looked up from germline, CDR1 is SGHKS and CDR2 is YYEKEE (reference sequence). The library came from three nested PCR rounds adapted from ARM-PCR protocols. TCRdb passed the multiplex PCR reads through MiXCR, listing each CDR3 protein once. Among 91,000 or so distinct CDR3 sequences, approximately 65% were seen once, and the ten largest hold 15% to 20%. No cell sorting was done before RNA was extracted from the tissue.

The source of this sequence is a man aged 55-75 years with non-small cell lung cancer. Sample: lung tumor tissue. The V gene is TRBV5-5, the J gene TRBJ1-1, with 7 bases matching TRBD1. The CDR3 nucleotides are TGTGCCAGCAGTGTGACAGGGTTTGAAGCTTTCTTT. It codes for CASSVTGFEAFF.